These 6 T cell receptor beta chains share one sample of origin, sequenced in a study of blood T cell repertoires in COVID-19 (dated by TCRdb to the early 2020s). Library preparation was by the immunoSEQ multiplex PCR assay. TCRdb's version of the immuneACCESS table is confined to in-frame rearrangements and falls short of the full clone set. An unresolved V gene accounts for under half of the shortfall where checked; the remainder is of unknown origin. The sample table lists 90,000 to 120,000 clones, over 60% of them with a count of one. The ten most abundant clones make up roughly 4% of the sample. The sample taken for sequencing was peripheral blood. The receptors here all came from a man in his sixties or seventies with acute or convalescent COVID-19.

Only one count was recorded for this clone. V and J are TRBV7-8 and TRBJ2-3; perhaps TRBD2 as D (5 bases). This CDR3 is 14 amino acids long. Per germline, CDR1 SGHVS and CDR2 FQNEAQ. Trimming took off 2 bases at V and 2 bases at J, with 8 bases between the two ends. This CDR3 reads CASSLRGLTDTQYF. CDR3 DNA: TGTGCCAGCAGCTTACGGGGTCTCACAGATACGCAGTATTTT. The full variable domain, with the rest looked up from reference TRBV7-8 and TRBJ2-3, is GAGVSQSPRYKVAKRGQDVALRCDPISGHVSLFWYQQALGQGPEFLTYFQNEAQLDKSGLPSDRFFAERPEGSVSTLKIQRTQQEDSAVYLCASSLRGLTDTQYFGPGTRLTVL.

The CDR3 DNA sequence: TGCGCCAGCAGCCAAGGAACTAGCGGGATATACAATGAGCAGTTCTTC. This gives the protein CASSQGTSGIYNEQFF. The rearrangement uses TRBV4-3 and TRBJ2-1, with TRBD2 matching over 10 bases. The CDR3 totals 16 residues. The V gene's germline CDR1 is LGHNA and CDR2 YSLEER. Unmatched junction bases numbered 4, after V lost 1 base and J lost 4 bases.

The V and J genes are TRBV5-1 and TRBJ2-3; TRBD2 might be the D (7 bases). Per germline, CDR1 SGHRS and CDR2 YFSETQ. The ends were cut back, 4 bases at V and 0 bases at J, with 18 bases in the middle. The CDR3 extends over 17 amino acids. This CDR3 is CASSPVPGGISTDTQYF. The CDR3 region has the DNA TGCGCCAGCAGCCCAGTCCCGGGGGGCATAAGCACAGATACGCAGTATTTT.

The CDR3: CASSQTGNQPQHF. CDR3 sequence (DNA): TGTGCCAGCAGTCAGACAGGCAATCAGCCCCAGCATTTT. This sequence joins TRBV14 and TRBJ1-5, with D perhaps matching TRBD1 (5 bases). The germline V gene encodes CDR1 SGHDN and CDR2 FVKESK. V gave up 6 bases and J gave up 2 bases, with 8 bases separating them. The CDR3 has 13 residues.

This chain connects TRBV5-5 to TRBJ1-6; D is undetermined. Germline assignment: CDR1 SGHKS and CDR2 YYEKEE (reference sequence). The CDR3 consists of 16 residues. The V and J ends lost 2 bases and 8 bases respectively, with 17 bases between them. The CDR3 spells CASSFGRWEVDSPLHF. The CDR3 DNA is TGTGCCAGCAGCTTCGGTCGCTGGGAGGTTGATTCACCCCTCCACTTT.

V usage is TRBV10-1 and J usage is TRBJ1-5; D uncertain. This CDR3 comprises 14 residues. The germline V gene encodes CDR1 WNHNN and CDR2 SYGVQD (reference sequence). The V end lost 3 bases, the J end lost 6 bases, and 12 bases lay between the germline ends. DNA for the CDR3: TGCGCCAGCAGTGATATGTCGGGAAGTCAGCCCCAGCATTTT. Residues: CASSDMSGSQPQHF.